Shown below are 8 T cell receptor beta chains from a single sample sequenced in a study of CD8+CD57+ T cells in acquired aplastic anemia. The TCR beta profiling, which covered VDJ combination and CDR3 sequence, was carried out using genomic DNA as the template. Each CDR3 protein is one row after TCRdb ran MiXCR on the reads. The data hold approximately 250,000 distinct CDR3 sequences, with approximately 82% observed a single time. Patients who underwent sequencing had shown CD8+CD57+ cell expansion by flow cytometry. The specimen sequenced was sorted CD4+, CD8+, or CD8+CD57+ T cells (not recorded which) from PBMCs. These receptors were obtained from a human donor with aplastic anemia.

As concerns this clonotype: One junction end does not reproduce the germline sequence, and a read error may be involved. The rearrangement uses TRBV7-9 and TRBJ2-5; 10 bases are a match to TRBD2. CDR1 SEHNR and CDR2 FQNEAQ come from the germline V gene (reference sequence). The CDR3 loop spans 16 amino acids. CDR3: CASTLTLAGDQETQYF. The CDR3, as DNA: TGTGCCAGCACCTTAACCCTAGCGGGGGACCAAGAGACCCAGTACTTC.

This clonotype was counted many times. The chain combines TRBV4-1 with TRBJ1-6; D perhaps matches TRBD1 (6 bases). The CDR3 length is 16 residues. Germline CDR1 is MGHRA and CDR2 is YSYEKL. Trimming shortened V by 1 base and J by 6 bases, and 13 bases separated the two germline ends. The CDR3 protein is CASSQVWGLANSPLHF. In DNA form, the CDR3 reads TGCGCCAGCAGCCAAGTGTGGGGGCTGGCTAATTCACCCCTCCACTTT.

V and J are TRBV7-9 and TRBJ2-7; possibly TRBD1 for D (5 bases). V was shortened by 4 bases and J by 13 bases, with 26 bases between the two germline ends. CDR1 and CDR2 (germline): SEHNR, FQNEAQ (reference sequence). This CDR3 contains 15 residues. The CDR3 here is CASSSSEPGPSAHYF. The CDR3 nucleotides read TGTGCCAGCAGCTCCTCGGAACCAGGGCCGAGCGCCCACTACTTC. The entire variable domain, with the rest obtained from reference TRBV7-9 and TRBJ2-7, is as follows: DTGVSQNPRHKITKRGQNVTFRCDPISEHNRLYWYRQTLGQGPEFLTYFQNEAQLEKSRLLSDRFSAERPKGSFSTLEIQRTEQGDSAMYLCASSSSEPGPSAHYFGPGTRLTVT.

The V and J genes are TRBV7-7 and TRBJ1-4; D is perhaps TRBD1 (5 bases). Germline values: CDR1 SSHAT, CDR2 FNYEAQ (reference sequence). V dropped 5 bases and J dropped 0 bases, with 19 bases sitting between them. The CDR3 is 18 amino acids. The CDR3 loop reads CASSPEDIFPATNEKLFF. Written as DNA, the CDR3 is TGTGCCAGCAGCCCGGAGGACATCTTTCCGGCAACTAATGAAAAACTGTTTTTT.

The rearrangement links TRBV7-9 to TRBJ2-1; 10 bases align to TRBD1. J lost 6 bases, V lost 8 bases, and 10 bases had no gene match. Germline V lookup: CDR1 SEHNR, CDR2 FQNEAQ (reference sequence). The CDR3 runs 15 residues. Here the CDR3 DNA reads TGTGCCAGCGTGGGACAGGGGCGCTGGGCCAATGAGCAGTTCTTC. This gives the protein CASVGQGRWANEQFF.

As for this clonotype: Relative to the germline gene, one junction end is altered; a read error may explain this. V gene TRBV9 combines with J gene TRBJ1-1; D is unresolved. There are 14 residues in the CDR3. Per germline, CDR1 SGDLS and CDR2 YYNGEE. In DNA, the CDR3 is TGTGCCAGCGGAGGAGCTGGGAACAATCAGTACTTCGTCTTT. It translates to CASGGAGNNQYFVF.

Notes on this clonotype: This CDR3 fails to terminate in the conserved phenylalanine or tryptophan, so it likely reflects a read error. It is unclear where the CDR3 begins or ends on the DNA, so no DNA is shown, and the CDR3 is as TCRdb lists it. V is TRBV7-9 and J is TRBJ1-2; TRBD1 reflects the table's D call only, with no check against the DNA. The CDR3 spans 13 amino acids, including both terminal residues. Germline assignment: CDR1 SEHNR and CDR2 FQNEAQ (reference sequence). CDR3 sequence reads: CASSQGLAGGYPY.

V gene TRBV7-2 combines with J gene TRBJ2-3, with D maybe TRBD2 (6 bases). V gave up 1 base and J gave up 13 bases, with 15 bases separating them. The CDR3 consists of 13 residues. Germline loops: CDR1 SGHTA, CDR2 FQGNSA. CDR3 nucleotides: TGTGCCAGCAGCTTAGGGGGAGGTGATAGGAAGTATTTT. It yields the protein CASSLGGGDRKYF.